This T cell receptor (beta chain) was retrieved from a study of blood T cell repertoires in COVID-19. Germline V gene data show CDR1 as SGHRS and CDR2 as YFSETQ. The V segment lost 4 bases and the J segment 9 bases; nucleotides outside the gene matches: 2. This CDR3 region has 13 residues. This clone was found a few times. Method: immunoSEQ multiplex PCR; TCRdb's copy keeps in-frame clones and lacks some. The data contain about 480,000 clones, 85% to 90% of them singletons. Sequences were obtained from peripheral blood. V gene TRBV5-1 combines with J gene TRBJ1-6, with 9 nucleotides matching TRBD1. The TCR sequence derives from a woman aged 45-65 years with COVID-19, enrolled during active disease. The CDR3 coding sequence is TGCGCCAGCAGCCGGGACAGGGTTTCACCCCTCCACTTT. Translating it yields CASSRDRVSPLHF.